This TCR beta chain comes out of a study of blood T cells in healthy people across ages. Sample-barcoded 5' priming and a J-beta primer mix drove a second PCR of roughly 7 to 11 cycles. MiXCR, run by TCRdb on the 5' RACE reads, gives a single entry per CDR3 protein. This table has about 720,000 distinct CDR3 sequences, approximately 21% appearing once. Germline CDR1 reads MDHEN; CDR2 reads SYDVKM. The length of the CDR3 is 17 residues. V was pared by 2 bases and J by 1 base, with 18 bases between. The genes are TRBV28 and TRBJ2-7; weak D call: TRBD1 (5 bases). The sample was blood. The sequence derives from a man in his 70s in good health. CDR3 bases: TGTGCCAGCAGTTTAAGTTTCGGCAGGGCTTTTTCCTACGAGCAGTACTTC. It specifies CASSLSFGRAFSYEQYF.